This entry lists 24 T cell receptor beta chains sequenced from one sample in a study of cytomegalovirus exposure and HLA in healthy donors. It was with 60 Vbeta and 13 Jbeta primers that the PCR ran. Repertoires were generated with immunoSEQ multiplex PCR, while TCRdb's copy carries only in-frame clones and drops some. The data hold about 150,000 clones, with around 80% observed a single time. Sequencing was carried out using PBMCs. The receptors derive from a man between 18 and 29 years old in good health and CMV-seronegative.

This chain links TRBV21-1 with TRBJ2-3; TRBD2, the table's D call, lacks a check against the DNA. TRBV21-1 is a listed pseudogene. CDR3 length equals 17 residues. CDR3 residues: CARGNERTESSTDTQYF. The CDR3 region has the DNA TGTGCCAGAGGTAACGAGCGGACTGAATCTAGCACAGATACGCAGTATTTT.

The chain carries TRBV19 and TRBJ2-2, with 11 bases that match TRBD2. V was pared by 6 bases and J by 4 bases, with 19 bases of the junction left unmatched. Germline CDR1 is LNHDA and CDR2 is SQIVND (reference sequence). The CDR3 totals 20 residues. CDR3 amino acids: CASSQGVVSGGGGGTGELFF. Here the CDR3 DNA reads TGTGCCAGTAGCCAAGGTGTAGTTAGCGGGGGGGGTGGCGGCACCGGGGAGCTGTTTTTT.

This clone is a singleton in its sample. An end of the junction does not agree with germline; a read error may underlie this. The chain joins TRBV27 to TRBJ2-3; 10 bases align to TRBD2. This CDR3 has 16 residues. Germline CDR1 is MNHEY and CDR2 is SMNVEV (reference sequence). The CDR3 region has the DNA TGTGTCAGCAGTTTGGGACTAGCGAGGAACACAGATACGCAGTATTTT. Translating it yields CVSSLGLARNTDTQYF.

This chain connects TRBV5-1 to TRBJ2-3, with 7 bases fitting TRBD2. Per germline, CDR1 SGHRS and CDR2 YFSETQ. The CDR3 contains 15 residues. V dropped 7 bases and J dropped 2; count of bases not matched to a gene: 10. CDR3 residues: CASGPSAGLTDTQYF. The CDR3 nucleotides read TGCGCCAGCGGACCTTCAGCGGGACTCACAGATACGCAGTATTTT.

This chain joins TRBV28 and TRBJ2-2, with 8 nucleotides matching TRBD1. CDR1 is MDHEN and CDR2 is SYDVKM in the germline V gene. The CDR3 is 14 amino acids. V shed 10 bases, J shed 9 bases, and the junction held 13 bases outside the gene matches. CDR3 sequence reads: CAITGQGRLRELFF. The CDR3 nucleotides are TGTGCCATCACCGGACAGGGTCGACTCAGGGAGCTGTTTTTT.

The V gene is TRBV28, the J gene TRBJ1-2; 8 bases fit TRBD1. Germline V CDR1 and CDR2: MDHEN, SYDVKM. This CDR3 comprises 16 residues. The V segment lost 6 bases and the J segment 7 bases; nucleotides outside the gene matches: 16. For the CDR3, the DNA is TGTGCCAGCAGCGCCGGACAGGGAAATGGCGCTGGTGGCTACACCTTC. Protein sequence: CASSAGQGNGAGGYTF.

The rearrangement joins TRBV6-6 to TRBJ2-1; a weak D match, TRBD2 (6 bases). Per germline, CDR1 MNHNY and CDR2 SVGAGI (reference sequence). V was trimmed by 6 bases and J by 9 bases, leaving 21 bases between them. This CDR3 region has 15 residues. The chain's CDR3 is CASRKSGLPGGEQFF. The CDR3 region has the DNA TGTGCCAGCAGAAAGTCGGGACTGCCTGGCGGTGAGCAGTTCTTC.

V and J are TRBV13 and TRBJ2-2; D remains ambiguous. Germline values: CDR1 PRHDT, CDR2 FYEKMQ (reference sequence). Trimming stripped 6 bases from V and 6 bases from J, with 14 bases between. The CDR3 totals 14 residues. In DNA form, the CDR3 reads TGTGCCAGCAGGCCCCGCGGCGCCGCCGGGGAGCTGTTTTTT. Translation gives CASRPRGAAGELFF.

The genes are TRBV28 and TRBJ2-1; 10 nucleotides line up with TRBD2. The CDR3 sequence is 15 residues long. From germline, CDR1 is MDHEN and CDR2 SYDVKM. After removal of 5 bases from V and 4 bases from J, the junction contained 5 bases not matched to a gene. The CDR3 sequence: CASSQTSGSYNEQFF. The DNA of the CDR3 is TGTGCCAGCAGTCAGACTAGCGGGTCTTACAATGAGCAGTTCTTC.

The V and J genes are TRBV7-8 and TRBJ1-2; maybe TRBD1 (6 bases). The CDR3 consists of 13 residues. CDR1 and CDR2 from the germline V gene are SGHVS and FQNEAQ. The ends were cut back, 4 bases at V and 8 bases at J, with 14 bases in the middle. The CDR3 bases are TGTGCCAGCAGCTCTCAGACAGGCGGGGGCTACACCTTC. Translating it yields CASSSQTGGGYTF.

This clone has just a few counts. The chain links TRBV29-1 to TRBJ2-7; TRBD1 is a possible D gene (6 bases). The CDR3 extends over 13 amino acids. Germline V lookup: CDR1 SQVTM, CDR2 ANQGSEA. Trimming pared 4 bases from V and 0 bases from J, leaving 10 bases between. The CDR3 spells CSVAEGGSYEQYF. CDR3 coding DNA: TGCAGCGTTGCTGAAGGGGGCTCCTACGAGCAGTACTTC.

The chain carries TRBV2 and TRBJ2-7, with D tentatively TRBD1 (5 bases). CDR1 and CDR2 from the germline V gene are SNHLY and FYNNEI. V was shortened by 7 bases and J by 0 bases, with 10 bases between the two germline ends. The CDR3 length is 13 residues. The chain's CDR3 is CASTETDSYEQYF. CDR3 nucleotides: TGTGCCAGCACAGAGACAGACTCCTACGAGCAGTACTTC.

With regard to this clone: Germline and junction disagree at one end, which may indicate a read error. The genes are TRBV7-7 and TRBJ2-1; 10 positions match TRBD2. Germline loops: CDR1 SSHAT, CDR2 FNYEAQ (reference sequence). The CDR3 covers 14 residues. CDR3 residues: CASSLSGRGNEQFF. In DNA form, the CDR3 reads TGTGCTAGCAGCTTAAGCGGGAGGGGTAATGAGCAGTTCTTC.

This rearrangement joins TRBV19 to TRBJ1-5; TRBD1 aligns across 7 bases. The length of the CDR3 is 17 residues. Trimming cost V 4 bases and J 3 bases; bases outside gene matches: 12. Per the germline V gene, CDR1 is LNHDA and CDR2 is SQIVND (reference sequence). CDR3 sequence (DNA): TGTGCCAGTAGTAGGAGGGGGCAGGAGATGAACAATCAGCCCCAGCATTTT. Its translation: CASSRRGQEMNNQPQHF.

The chain is built from TRBV2 and TRBJ1-4; D remains ambiguous. CDR1 SNHLY and CDR2 FYNNEI come from the germline V gene. The CDR3 is 13 amino acids. V dropped 6 bases and J dropped 3 bases, with 8 bases sitting between them. The CDR3 DNA sequence: TGTGCCAGCAGCGTTGGGCCTAATGAAAAACTGTTTTTT. The encoded protein is CASSVGPNEKLFF. Looking up the rest from reference TRBV2 and TRBJ1-4 gives the full variable domain: EPEVTQTPSHQVTQMGQEVILRCVPISNHLYFYWYRQILGQKVEFLVSFYNNEISEKSEIFDDQFSVERPDGSNFTLKIRSTKLEDSAMYFCASSVGPNEKLFFGSGTQLSVL.

The chain links TRBV7-2 to TRBJ2-3, with D unclear. This CDR3 comprises 15 residues. The V end lost 1 base, the J end lost 0 bases, and 8 bases lay between the germline ends. Germline CDR1 reads SGHTA; CDR2 reads FQGNSA. The CDR3 DNA reads TGTGCCAGCAGCTTAGATCCTCCTAGCACAGATACGCAGTATTTT. It is translated as CASSLDPPSTDTQYF.

The rearrangement joins TRBV11-3 to TRBJ2-3; D might be TRBD2 (6 bases). Trimming took off 2 bases at V and 3 bases at J, with 12 bases between the two ends. The CDR3 covers 15 residues. Germline V gene data show CDR1 as SGHNT and CDR2 as YENEEA. CDR3 sequence: CASSLPGDGTDTQYF. Here the CDR3 DNA reads TGTGCCAGCAGCTTACCGGGAGACGGAACAGATACGCAGTATTTT. The whole variable domain, filled in from reference TRBV11-3 and TRBJ2-3, reads EAGVVQSPRYKIIEKKQPVAFWCNPISGHNTLYWYLQNLGQGPELLIRYENEEAVDDSQLPKDRFSAERLKGVDSTLKIQPAELGDSAVYLCASSLPGDGTDTQYFGPGTRLTVL.

J is TRBJ2-1 and V is TRBV10-2; 12 positions match TRBD2. The CDR3 covers 15 residues. Germline lookup yields CDR1 WSHSY and CDR2 SAAADI. Trimming cost V 6 bases and J 7 bases; bases outside gene matches: 7. The CDR3 loop is CASRLTSGSRNEQFF. In nucleotides, the CDR3 is TGCGCCAGCAGGCTGACTAGCGGGAGTAGGAATGAGCAGTTCTTC.

Concerning this clone itself: One end of the junction varies from germline; a read error may be responsible. V and J are TRBV5-1 and TRBJ1-2; D is uncertain. The germline CDR1 and CDR2 sequences are SGHRS and YFSETQ. This CDR3 comprises 14 residues. The CDR3 nucleotides are TGCGCCAGCAGCTTGGGACTAGCTAAGTATGGCTACACCTTC. It codes for CASSLGLAKYGYTF.

The V gene is TRBV13, the J gene TRBJ2-3; 16 bases are a match to TRBD2. The V and J ends lost 3 bases and 8 bases, in that order; junction bases with no gene match: 8. Germline values: CDR1 PRHDT, CDR2 FYEKMQ (reference sequence). CDR3 length: 17 amino acids. The CDR3 reads CASSFPYGTSGRGTQYF. CDR3 bases: TGTGCCAGCAGCTTCCCTTATGGGACTAGCGGGAGGGGTACGCAGTATTTT.

The rearrangement links TRBV27 to TRBJ2-7; no firm D call. This CDR3 has 14 amino acids. Germline CDR1 MNHEY, CDR2 SMNVEV (reference sequence). V gave up 3 bases and J gave up 0 bases, with 9 bases separating them. CDR3 coding DNA: TGTGCCAGCAGTTTGAGTCTGAGCTCCTACGAGCAGTACTTC. It specifies CASSLSLSSYEQYF.

This chain connects TRBV5-4 to TRBJ2-5; 9 bases line up with TRBD2. Germline V gives CDR1 SGHNT, CDR2 YYREEE (reference sequence). With V trimmed by 4 bases and J by 4 bases, 14 bases remained unmatched. The CDR3 covers 17 residues. Here the CDR3 reads CASSALAGRPLGETQYF. Written as DNA, the CDR3 is TGTGCCAGCAGCGCCCTAGCGGGAAGACCCCTTGGAGAGACCCAGTACTTC.

The genes are TRBV4-1 and TRBJ2-7; TRBD1 matches at 9 bases. This CDR3 spans 15 amino acids. Trimming took 2 bases from V and 6 from J; bases not matched to a gene: 8. In germline, CDR1 is MGHRA, CDR2 YSYEKL. As DNA, the CDR3 is TGCGCCAGCAGCCAACCCGGGACAGGGACTGGCGAGCAGTACTTC. This gives the protein CASSQPGTGTGEQYF.

To note about this clone: One end of the junction varies from germline; a read error may be responsible. This CDR3 reads CSSSLIPGGGQETQYF. CDR3 sequence (DNA): TGTTCCAGCAGCTTAATTCCGGGAGGGGGACAAGAGACCCAGTACTTC. The chain carries TRBV7-9 and TRBJ2-5; the match to TRBD2 covers 8 bases. Germline V gene lookup returns CDR1 SEHNR and CDR2 FQNEAQ (reference sequence). The CDR3 runs to 16 residues. Filled out from reference TRBV7-9 and TRBJ2-5, the complete variable domain reads DTGVSQNPRHKITKRGQNVTFRCDPISEHNRLYWYRQTLGQGPEFLTYFQNEAQLEKSRLLSDRFSAERPKGSFSTLEIQRTEQGDSAMYLCSSSLIPGGGQETQYFGPGTRLLVL.